The 24 T cell receptor beta chains below all came from one sample that was sequenced in a study of a mutant IDH1 vaccine in newly diagnosed glioma. Here immunoSEQ multiplex PCR was the method, and the copy in TCRdb shows in-frame clones only, minus some. The sample shows 65,000 or so clones, roughly 81% of them seen only once. Antigens of these TCRs are unknown. Time point reported: week 23, last vaccination. Vaccine doses each comprised 300 ug of mutant IDH1 20-mer peptide, with topical imiquimod. The starting material was PBMCs, obtained from a glioma patient whose treatment included an IDH1 peptide vaccine. The source is a man aged 30 to 39 with glioma.

The V call is TRBV7-9, the J call TRBJ2-3, with D unclear. CDR1 and CDR2 (germline): SEHNR, FQNEAQ (reference sequence). Trimming left V 6 bases short and J 5 bases short, with 9 bases between. The CDR3 contains 12 residues. The CDR3 sequence: CASRSTEDTQYF. The CDR3 bases are TGTGCCAGCAGGTCGACTGAAGATACGCAGTATTTT.

This clone appeared a single time. The genes are TRBV19 and TRBJ1-1, with TRBD1 as a possible D gene (5 bases). The CDR3 loop spans 21 amino acids. The germline CDR1 and CDR2 sequences are LNHDA and SQIVND (reference sequence). Trimming shortened V by 2 bases and J by 2 bases, and 30 bases separated the two germline ends. The CDR3 DNA is TGTGCCAGTAGTATAATTCTCTTTGGGGCGGACGGCAGGCGGGGAAACACTGAAGCTTTCTTT. It translates to CASSIILFGADGRRGNTEAFF.

The chain couples TRBV28 to TRBJ1-5; D is uncertain. Germline-derived CDR1 and CDR2 are MDHEN and SYDVKM. The CDR3 loop spans 13 amino acids. Trimming pared 3 bases from V and 3 bases from J, leaving 6 bases between. CDR3 sequence (DNA): TGTGCCAGCAGTTTCGATATCAATCAGCCCCAGCATTTT. Translated, it gives CASSFDINQPQHF.

The V call is TRBV27, the J call TRBJ1-2, with 11 positions matching TRBD1. The V and J ends lost 5 bases and 5 bases, in that order; junction bases with no gene match: 7. CDR1 is MNHEY and CDR2 is SMNVEV in the germline V gene (reference sequence). The CDR3 is 15 amino acids. The CDR3 reads CASSTGQGARYGYTF. DNA of the CDR3: TGTGCCAGCAGTACCGGACAGGGGGCGAGGTATGGCTACACCTTC.

The chain recombines TRBV5-6 with TRBJ1-5; no definite D call. V lost 4 bases to trimming and J lost 1 base, with 21 bases between them. Germline V CDR1 and CDR2: SGHDT, YYEEEE. This CDR3 region has 18 residues. The CDR3 DNA follows: TGTGCCAGCAGCGGATCCCGGTTTGCCCCTGGGAGCAATCAGCCCCAGCATTTT. Translated, it gives CASSGSRFAPGSNQPQHF.

The chain uses TRBV11-2 and TRBJ1-1; 8 bases align to TRBD1. CDR1 and CDR2 (germline): SGHAT, FQNNGV. The CDR3 has 15 residues. With 5 bases clipped from V and 0 bases from J, the junction kept 5 bases outside the gene matches. The CDR3 sequence is CASSSEGQVNTEAFF. CDR3 sequence (DNA): TGTGCCAGCAGCAGCGAGGGACAGGTGAACACTGAAGCTTTCTTT.

This clone showed up just once. The CDR3: CASSLAGRYYGYTF. The CDR3 DNA reads as TGTGCCAGCAGCTTGGCCGGCCGCTACTATGGCTACACCTTC. The rearrangement uses TRBV5-6 and TRBJ1-2; no definite D call. CDR3 length: 14 residues. CDR1 SGHDT and CDR2 YYEEEE come from the germline V gene. The V end lost 0 bases, the J end lost 3 bases, and 9 bases lay between the germline ends.

The chain is built from TRBV10-1 and TRBJ1-2; D may be TRBD1 (5 bases). CDR1 WNHNN and CDR2 SYGVQD come from the germline V gene (reference sequence). Trimming left V 8 bases short and J 1 base short, with 14 bases between. The CDR3 is 14 amino acids. The CDR3 sequence: CASSPGGVNYGYTF. CDR3 sequence (DNA): TGCGCCAGCTCCCCCGGGGGGGTTAACTATGGCTACACCTTC.

The chain has TRBV19 and TRBJ1-3, with D possibly TRBD1 on 5 matching bases. The CDR3 has 15 residues. Germline V gene data show CDR1 as LNHDA and CDR2 as SQIVND (reference sequence). V was pared by 0 bases and J by 7 bases, with 13 bases between. This CDR3 is CASSIDSGNRNTIYF. CDR3 in DNA: TGTGCCAGTAGTATAGACAGCGGCAACAGGAACACCATATATTTT.

The V gene is TRBV7-9, the J gene TRBJ1-4; TRBD1 aligns across 7 bases. Losses at the gene ends were 5 bases for V and 7 bases for J; bases not matched to a gene: 10. CDR3 length: 15 amino acids. Germline-derived CDR1 and CDR2 are SEHNR and FQNEAQ (reference sequence). CDR3: CASSPPRQGGEKLFF. The CDR3 DNA reads as TGTGCCAGCAGCCCCCCTCGTCAGGGGGGTGAAAAACTGTTTTTT.

This clone was counted between two and nine times. This rearrangement joins TRBV4-1 to TRBJ1-1; 7 nucleotides align to TRBD1. The J segment lost 0 bases and the V segment lost 5 bases, leaving 6 bases of the junction unmatched. Looked up from germline, CDR1 is MGHRA and CDR2 is YSYEKL. The CDR3 extends over 15 amino acids. The CDR3 region is CASSTGVTMNTEAFF. DNA for the CDR3: TGCGCCAGCAGCACAGGGGTGACGATGAACACTGAAGCTTTCTTT.

The chain is built from TRBV28 and TRBJ1-3; 7 bases map to TRBD1. With V trimmed by 2 bases and J by 3 bases, 7 bases remained unmatched. The germline V gene encodes CDR1 MDHEN and CDR2 SYDVKM. The CDR3 sequence is 16 residues long. The CDR3 sequence is CASSLGRGVGGNTIYF. The CDR3 coding sequence is TGTGCCAGCAGTTTAGGCAGGGGGGTCGGTGGAAACACCATATATTTT.

This clone showed up just a few times. The V call is TRBV7-9, the J call TRBJ2-2; TRBD1 matches 8 bases. Germline CDR1 SEHNR, CDR2 FQNEAQ (reference sequence). Unmatched junction bases numbered 8, after V lost 5 bases and J lost 3 bases. The CDR3 has 16 amino acids. The CDR3 DNA is TGTGCCAGCAGCCCATACGGGACAGGCGACACCGGGGAGCTGTTTTTT. This codes for CASSPYGTGDTGELFF.

The chain is built from TRBV5-1 and TRBJ2-7; D remains unclear. V was pared by 0 bases and J by 3 bases, with 16 bases between. CDR1 and CDR2 (germline): SGHRS, YFSETQ. The CDR3 totals 16 residues. In nucleotides, the CDR3 is TGCGCCAGCAGCTTGGATGAAGTCAGTAAACGCTACGAGCAGTACTTC. This encodes CASSLDEVSKRYEQYF.

This clone appeared a single time. The chain recombines TRBV5-1 with TRBJ2-1, with D maybe TRBD1 (6 bases). The CDR3 covers 14 residues. CDR1 is SGHRS, CDR2 YFSETQ, per germline. Trimming pared 5 bases from V and 4 bases from J, leaving 13 bases between. CDR3: CASRKTGPYNEQFF. The CDR3 coding sequence is TGCGCCAGCAGAAAGACAGGTCCATACAATGAGCAGTTCTTC.

The V and J genes are TRBV5-1 and TRBJ2-5; D remains unclear. Germline V gene data show CDR1 as SGHRS and CDR2 as YFSETQ. This CDR3 comprises 13 residues. V dropped 0 bases and J dropped 1 base, with 4 bases sitting between them. This CDR3 is CASSLASQETQYF. The CDR3, as DNA: TGCGCCAGCAGCTTGGCCTCCCAAGAGACCCAGTACTTC.

In its sample, this clone was seen once. The chain links TRBV6-1 to TRBJ1-6, with D tentatively TRBD1 (6 bases). CDR3 length equals 16 residues. CDR1 is MNHNS and CDR2 is SASEGT in the germline V gene. V was clipped by 2 bases and J by 4 bases, with 12 bases between them. CDR3 amino acids: CASSEFPGAYNSPLHF. DNA of the CDR3: TGTGCCAGCAGTGAATTTCCAGGGGCATATAATTCACCCCTCCACTTT.

The chain has TRBV5-6 and TRBJ1-2; weak D call: TRBD1 (5 bases). Per the germline V gene, CDR1 is SGHDT and CDR2 is YYEEEE. The CDR3 totals 14 residues. The V and J ends lost 1 base and 6 bases respectively, with 13 bases between them. The DNA of the CDR3 is TGTGCCAGCAGCTTGTGGGGCAGCCTCAATGGCTACACCTTC. Translated: CASSLWGSLNGYTF.

This sequence joins TRBV5-6 and TRBJ1-2, with a possible D match to TRBD1 (5 bases). V was trimmed by 5 bases and J by 2 bases, leaving 13 bases between them. CDR3 length: 14 residues. Germline V gene sequence: CDR1 SGHDT, CDR2 YYEEEE. The CDR3 DNA follows: TGTGCCAGCAGTCCGGGACTCCTGAACTATGGCTACACCTTC. Translating it yields CASSPGLLNYGYTF.

The chain combines TRBV7-9 with TRBJ1-2; 8 positions match TRBD1. The V and J ends lost 0 bases and 4 bases, in that order; junction bases with no gene match: 10. The CDR3 has 17 residues. Per germline, CDR1 SEHNR and CDR2 FQNEAQ (reference sequence). The CDR3 region is CASSLAGAGGKGYGYTF. The CDR3 region has the DNA TGTGCCAGCAGCTTAGCCGGGGCAGGGGGCAAAGGCTATGGCTACACCTTC.

The gene calls are TRBV2 and TRBJ2-7; D unclear. The ends were cut back, 6 bases at V and 2 bases at J, with 8 bases in the middle. This CDR3 contains 12 residues. Germline CDR1 is SNHLY and CDR2 is FYNNEI. CDR3 bases: TGTGCCAGCAGAGTCACAACCTACGAGCAGTACTTC. Residues: CASRVTTYEQYF.

The chain links TRBV9 to TRBJ2-6; D remains ambiguous. The length of the CDR3 is 19 residues. Between the trimmed V and J ends, which lost 0 bases and 1 base, there was a span of 17 bases. CDR1 and CDR2 from the germline V gene are SGDLS and YYNGEE. The CDR3 region is CASSVAVEPLVSGANVLTF. CDR3 DNA: TGTGCCAGCAGCGTAGCTGTGGAGCCCCTCGTATCTGGGGCCAACGTCCTGACTTTC.

This chain joins TRBV18 and TRBJ2-2, with TRBD1 identical over 9 bases. V shed 2 bases, J shed 10 bases, and the junction held 2 bases outside the gene matches. Germline V gene data show CDR1 as KGHSH and CDR2 as LQKENI. This CDR3 region has 13 residues. As DNA, the CDR3 is TGTGCCAGCTCACCAAGGACAGGGGAGGAGCTGTTTTTT. The encoded protein is CASSPRTGEELFF. Complete variable domain (other parts from reference TRBV18 and TRBJ2-2): NAGVMQNPRHLVRRRGQEARLRCSPMKGHSHVYWYRQLPEEGLKFMVYLQKENIIDESGMPKERFSAEFPKEGPSILRIQQVVRGDSAAYFCASSPRTGEELFFGEGSRLTVL.

The chain couples TRBV11-2 to TRBJ2-2, with TRBD1 identical over 7 bases. This CDR3 comprises 17 residues. Per germline, CDR1 SGHAT and CDR2 FQNNGV. Losses at the gene ends were 6 bases for V and 0 bases for J; bases not matched to a gene: 10. The CDR3 nucleotides are TGTGCCAGCAGGGTACCGGGACAGAGAACGAACACCGGGGAGCTGTTTTTT. This encodes CASRVPGQRTNTGELFF.